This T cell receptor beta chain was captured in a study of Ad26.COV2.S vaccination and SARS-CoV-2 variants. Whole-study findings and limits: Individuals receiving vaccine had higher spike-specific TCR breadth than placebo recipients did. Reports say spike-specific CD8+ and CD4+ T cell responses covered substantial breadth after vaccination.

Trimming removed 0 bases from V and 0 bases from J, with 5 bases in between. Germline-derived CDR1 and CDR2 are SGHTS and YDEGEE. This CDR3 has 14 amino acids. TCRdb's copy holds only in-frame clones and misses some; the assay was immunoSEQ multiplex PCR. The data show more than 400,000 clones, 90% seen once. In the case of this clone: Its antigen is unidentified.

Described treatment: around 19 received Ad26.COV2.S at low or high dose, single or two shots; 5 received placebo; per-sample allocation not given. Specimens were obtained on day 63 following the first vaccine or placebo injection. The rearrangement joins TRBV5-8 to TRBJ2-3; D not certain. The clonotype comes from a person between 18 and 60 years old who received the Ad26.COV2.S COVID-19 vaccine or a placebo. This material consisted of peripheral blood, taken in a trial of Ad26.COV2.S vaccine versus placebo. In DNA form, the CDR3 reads TGTGCCAGCAGCTTGGCAGTTAGCACAGATACGCAGTATTTT. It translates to CASSLAVSTDTQYF.